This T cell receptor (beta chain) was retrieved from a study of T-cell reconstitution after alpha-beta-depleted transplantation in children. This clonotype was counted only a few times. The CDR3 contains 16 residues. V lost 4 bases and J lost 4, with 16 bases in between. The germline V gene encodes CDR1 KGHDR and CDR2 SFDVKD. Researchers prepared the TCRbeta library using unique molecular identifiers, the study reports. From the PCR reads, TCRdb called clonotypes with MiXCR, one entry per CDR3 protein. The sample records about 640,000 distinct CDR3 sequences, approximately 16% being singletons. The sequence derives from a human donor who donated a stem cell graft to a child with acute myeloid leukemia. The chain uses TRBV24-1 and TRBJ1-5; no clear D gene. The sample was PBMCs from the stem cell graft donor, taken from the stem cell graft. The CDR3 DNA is TGTGCCACCAGTGACCATGGACCGGGAGAAAATCAGCCCCAGCATTTT. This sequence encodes CATSDHGPGENQPQHF.